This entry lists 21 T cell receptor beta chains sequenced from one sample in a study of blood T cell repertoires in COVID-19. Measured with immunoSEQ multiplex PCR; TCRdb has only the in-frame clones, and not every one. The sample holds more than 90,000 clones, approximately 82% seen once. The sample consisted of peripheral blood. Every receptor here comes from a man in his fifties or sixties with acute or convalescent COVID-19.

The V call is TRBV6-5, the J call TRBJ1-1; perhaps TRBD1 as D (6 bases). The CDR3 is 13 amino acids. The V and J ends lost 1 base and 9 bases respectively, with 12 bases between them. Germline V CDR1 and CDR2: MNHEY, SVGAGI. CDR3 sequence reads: CASSYLQGQKAFF. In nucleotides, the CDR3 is TGTGCCAGCAGTTACTTACAGGGCCAAAAAGCTTTCTTT.

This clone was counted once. The CDR3 DNA reads as TGTGCCAGCTCACCCCAACCGACAGGGGAAGGTACGCAGTATTTT. This gives the protein CASSPQPTGEGTQYF. This rearrangement joins TRBV18 to TRBJ2-3; TRBD1 matches at 8 bases. Germline V gives CDR1 KGHSH, CDR2 LQKENI. The CDR3 is 15 residues long. After removal of 3 bases from V and 8 bases from J, the junction contained 10 bases not matched to a gene.

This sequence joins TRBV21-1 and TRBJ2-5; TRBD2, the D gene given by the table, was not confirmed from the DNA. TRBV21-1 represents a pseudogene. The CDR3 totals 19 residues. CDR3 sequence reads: CASSKGSGRARGYQETQYF. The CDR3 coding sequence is TGTGCCAGCAGCAAAGGGAGCGGGAGGGCCCGGGGGTACCAAGAGACCCAGTACTTC.

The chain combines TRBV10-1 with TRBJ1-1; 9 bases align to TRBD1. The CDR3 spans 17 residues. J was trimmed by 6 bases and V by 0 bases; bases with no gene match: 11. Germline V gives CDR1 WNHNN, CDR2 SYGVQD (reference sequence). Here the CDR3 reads CASSESRLGQGWAEAFF. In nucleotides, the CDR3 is TGCGCCAGCAGTGAGTCCAGGTTGGGACAGGGTTGGGCTGAAGCTTTCTTT.

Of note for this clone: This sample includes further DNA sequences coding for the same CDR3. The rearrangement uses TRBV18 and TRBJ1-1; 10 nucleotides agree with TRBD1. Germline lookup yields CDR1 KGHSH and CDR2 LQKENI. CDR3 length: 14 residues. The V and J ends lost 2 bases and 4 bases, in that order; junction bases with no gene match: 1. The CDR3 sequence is CASSPGQGGTEAFF. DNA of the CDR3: TGTGCCAGCTCACCAGGACAGGGGGGCACTGAAGCTTTCTTT.

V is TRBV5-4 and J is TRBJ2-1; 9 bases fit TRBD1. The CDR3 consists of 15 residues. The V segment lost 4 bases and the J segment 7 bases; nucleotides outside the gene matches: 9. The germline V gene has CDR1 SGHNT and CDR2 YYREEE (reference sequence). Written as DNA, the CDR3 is TGTGCCAGCAGCCGGGACAGGGAAAACACAAATGAGCAGTTCTTC. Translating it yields CASSRDRENTNEQFF. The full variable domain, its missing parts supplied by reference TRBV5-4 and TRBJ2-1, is ETGVTQSPTHLIKTRGQQVTLRCSSQSGHNTVSWYQQALGQGPQFIFQYYREEENGRGNFPPRFSGLQFPNYSSELNVNALELDDSALYLCASSRDRENTNEQFFGPGTRLTVL.

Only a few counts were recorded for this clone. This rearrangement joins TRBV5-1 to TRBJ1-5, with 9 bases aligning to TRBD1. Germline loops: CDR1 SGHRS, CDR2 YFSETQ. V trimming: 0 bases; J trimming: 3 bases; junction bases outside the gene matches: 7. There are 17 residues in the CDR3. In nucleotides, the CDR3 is TGCGCCAGCAGCTTGGATCCGGGACAGGGTCCCAATCAGCCCCAGCATTTT. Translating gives CASSLDPGQGPNQPQHF.

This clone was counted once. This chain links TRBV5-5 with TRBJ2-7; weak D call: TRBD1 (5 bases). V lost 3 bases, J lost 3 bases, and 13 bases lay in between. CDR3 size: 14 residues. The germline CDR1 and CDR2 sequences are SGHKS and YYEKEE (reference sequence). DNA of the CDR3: TGTGCCAGCAGCTCATTTCCAGGGTTCTACGAGCAGTACTTC. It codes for CASSSFPGFYEQYF.

In nucleotides, the CDR3 is TGTGCCAGTGAACAGGACAGAAACTATGGCTACACCTTC. The encoded protein is CASEQDRNYGYTF. The rearrangement uses TRBV7-2 and TRBJ1-2; tentatively, D is TRBD1 (6 bases). The CDR3 loop spans 13 amino acids. CDR1 and CDR2 from the germline V gene are SGHTA and FQGNSA. Trimming took off 9 bases at V and 2 bases at J, with 13 bases between the two ends.

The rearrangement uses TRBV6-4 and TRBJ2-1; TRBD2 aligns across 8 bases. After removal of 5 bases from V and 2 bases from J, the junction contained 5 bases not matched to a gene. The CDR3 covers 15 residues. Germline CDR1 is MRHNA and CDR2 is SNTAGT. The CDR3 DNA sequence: TGTGCCAGCAGTCGCGATAGCGGGACCTACAATGAGCAGTTCTTC. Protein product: CASSRDSGTYNEQFF.

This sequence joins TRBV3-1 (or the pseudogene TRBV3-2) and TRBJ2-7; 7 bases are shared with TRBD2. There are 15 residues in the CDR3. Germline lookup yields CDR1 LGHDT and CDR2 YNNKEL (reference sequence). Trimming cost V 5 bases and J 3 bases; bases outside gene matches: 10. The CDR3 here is CASSKSWEGSYEQYF. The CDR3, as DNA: TGTGCCAGCAGCAAATCTTGGGAGGGGAGCTACGAGCAGTACTTC.

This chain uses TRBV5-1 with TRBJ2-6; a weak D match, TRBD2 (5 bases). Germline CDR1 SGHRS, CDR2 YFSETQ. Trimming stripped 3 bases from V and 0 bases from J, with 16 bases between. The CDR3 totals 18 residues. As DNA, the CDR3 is TGCGCCAGCAGCTCTTTAACCGGACTGATCTCTGGGGCCAACGTCCTGACTTTC. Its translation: CASSSLTGLISGANVLTF.

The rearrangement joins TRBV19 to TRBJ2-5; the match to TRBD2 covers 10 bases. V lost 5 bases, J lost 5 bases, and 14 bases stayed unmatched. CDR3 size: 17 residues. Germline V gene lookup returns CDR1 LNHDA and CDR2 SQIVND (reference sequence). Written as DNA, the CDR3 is TGTGCCAGTAGTCCTCGCCCTAGCGGGAGTTTCTGGGAGACCCAGTACTTC. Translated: CASSPRPSGSFWETQYF.

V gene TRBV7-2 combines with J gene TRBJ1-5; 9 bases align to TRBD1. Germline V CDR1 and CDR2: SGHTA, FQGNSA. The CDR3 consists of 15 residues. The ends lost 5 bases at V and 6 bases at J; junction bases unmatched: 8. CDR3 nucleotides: TGTGCCAGCAGCCCGCTACAGGGGGCCGGTCAGCCCCAGCATTTT. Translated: CASSPLQGAGQPQHF.

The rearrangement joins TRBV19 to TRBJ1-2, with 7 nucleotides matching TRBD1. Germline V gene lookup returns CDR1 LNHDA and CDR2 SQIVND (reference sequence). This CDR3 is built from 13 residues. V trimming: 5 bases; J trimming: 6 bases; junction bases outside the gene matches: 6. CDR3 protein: CASSPQGGDGYTF. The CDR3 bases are TGTGCCAGTAGTCCCCAGGGGGGAGATGGCTACACCTTC.

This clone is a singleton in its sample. The CDR3 loop reads CASSWTGPTGNTIYF. In DNA, the CDR3 is TGTGCCAGCAGCTGGACAGGACCAACTGGAAACACCATATATTTT. The chain carries TRBV5-6 and TRBJ1-3; the match to TRBD1 covers 7 bases. This CDR3 comprises 15 residues. Germline V gene sequence: CDR1 SGHDT, CDR2 YYEEEE. J was trimmed by 2 bases and V by 3 bases; bases with no gene match: 5.

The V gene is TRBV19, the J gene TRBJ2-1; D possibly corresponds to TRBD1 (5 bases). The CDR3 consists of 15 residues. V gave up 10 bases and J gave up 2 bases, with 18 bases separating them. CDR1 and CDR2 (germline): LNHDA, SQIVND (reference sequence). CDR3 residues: CATVSGQGAYNEQFF. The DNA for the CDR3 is TGTGCCACCGTTTCCGGGCAGGGTGCCTACAATGAGCAGTTCTTC.

The CDR3 sequence is CASSLAYTGELFF. The CDR3 coding sequence is TGTGCCAGCAGCTTAGCCTACACCGGGGAGCTGTTTTTT. The V and J genes are TRBV11-2 and TRBJ2-2, with D unclear. CDR3 length equals 13 residues. Germline V CDR1 and CDR2: SGHAT, FQNNGV. V shed 1 base and J shed 3 bases, with 3 bases lying between them. Using reference TRBV11-2 and TRBJ2-2 for the parts outside the CDR3, the full variable domain is EAGVAQSPRYKIIEKRQSVAFWCNPISGHATLYWYQQILGQGPKLLIQFQNNGVVDDSQLPKDRFSAERLKGVDSTLKIQPAKLEDSAVYLCASSLAYTGELFFGEGSRLTVL.

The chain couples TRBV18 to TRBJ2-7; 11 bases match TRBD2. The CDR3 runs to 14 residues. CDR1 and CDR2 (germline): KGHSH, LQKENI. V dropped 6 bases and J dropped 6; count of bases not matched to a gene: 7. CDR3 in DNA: TGTGCCAGCTCCGGGACTAGCGGCTCTCGCGAGCAGTACGTC. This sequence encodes CASSGTSGSREQYV.

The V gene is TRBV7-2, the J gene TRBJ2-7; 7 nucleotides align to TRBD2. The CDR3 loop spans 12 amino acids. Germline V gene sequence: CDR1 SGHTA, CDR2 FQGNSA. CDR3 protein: CASSLVGGTIFV. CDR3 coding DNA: TGTGCCAGCAGCTTAGTGGGGGGGACGATTTTCGTC.

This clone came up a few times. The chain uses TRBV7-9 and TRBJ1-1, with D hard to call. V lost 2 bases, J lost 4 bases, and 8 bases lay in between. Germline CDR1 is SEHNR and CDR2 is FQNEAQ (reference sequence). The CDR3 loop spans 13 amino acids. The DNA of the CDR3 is TGTGCCAGCAGCTTACAGGTAGGCACTGAAGCTTTCTTT. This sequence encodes CASSLQVGTEAFF.